Listed here is a single T cell receptor beta chain. This clonotype appeared a few times. Its antigen specificity is not known. No base qualities exist here, and no much larger clone lies one base off it. Ends trimmed: V by 6 bases, J by 1 base; bases unmatched to a gene: 6. The CDR3 runs 15 amino acids, cysteine and phenylalanine included. Solely the CDR3 DNA is kept, with 45 bases framed from the first base. The germline V gene encodes CDR1 MNHNS and CDR2 SASEGT. This sample is drawn from a study of naive and memory T cell subsets (dated by TCRdb to 2015 to 2018). About the study as a whole: The study applied an open-source, UMI-based TCR alpha and beta sequencing pipeline to sorted naive and memory peripheral blood T cell subsets. RNA was DNase-treated and reverse transcribed with TCR constant-region primers, mostly using SuperScript III. IgG serology results and the functional CMV T cell responses were in complete agreement.

Overall study outcomes, separate from this receptor: Following error correction, more than 95% of naive TCR sequences occurred only once, which made naive abundance distributions much steeper than those of memory subsets. The abundance of TCRs followed a power law with an exponent that differed between naive and memory subsets yet stayed consistent across the three individuals. RNA-based TCR counts may be influenced by expression changes linked to T cell activation and differentiation. The repertoire findings for the naive and memory subsets could not be validated against a ground truth because none was available. A few larger clonotypes were present in naive repertoires, especially CD8 naive repertoires, and these clonotypes were possibly memory cells re-expressing CD45RA. In both CD4 and CD8 cells, going from naive through CM, EM and EMRA, the Gini index went up while Shannon and inverse Simpson diversity went down. Single alpha or beta chain sequences, rather than paired alpha/beta receptors, were used to define clonotypes.

Library prep was done by UMI-ligation and nested PCR. An equimolar mix of two oligonucleotides covering both TRBC1 and TRBC2 was used as the beta constant-region primer. T4 RNA ligase 1 ligated a single-stranded oligonucleotide carrying the SP2 primer and a 12-nucleotide UMI to the cDNA 3' end. Four rounds of PCR, combining the SP2 primer with nested alpha and beta constant-region primers, were used to amplify the ligated cDNA. Incubation of the ligation reaction was carried out at 16 degrees C for about 19-25 hours. To avoid over-amplification, PCR2 was usually performed as a SYBR Green qPCR and halted once a predetermined threshold was reached. Apart from the first purification, every purification step used Agencourt AMPure XP magnetic beads. Libraries were quantified by Qubit and checked on a TapeStation, with a main peak expected near 650 bp. Pooled libraries were sequenced on an Illumina MiSeq with v2 2x251 paired-end kits, typically giving roughly 0.9-2.1 million reads per sample. Each sample's library went into the pool at approximately 4.2 nM, and about 4.5-7.5% PhiX was added to help with cluster recognition. Processing in the source paper ran as follows. FASTQ reads processed by Demultiplexor were assigned V and J genes by Decombinator through tag matching that tolerated a single base-pair mismatch. Collapsinator used UMIs to correct both sequencing errors and frequency errors arising from PCR heterogeneity. TCRs were translated and CDR3s were extracted from the conserved cysteine to the FGXG phenylalanine by CDR3Translator, with non-productive sequences being flagged. Gini, Shannon entropy and inverse Simpson indices were calculated on repertoires subsampled to equal numbers of UMI-defined TCRs. Within the linear range, a power law was fitted to clonotype abundance distributions using maximum likelihood. When run on a single naive CD8 sample, MIGEC and the pipeline yielded similar UMI counts, similar unique TCR numbers and similar clonal distributions. One analysis removed from the naive repertoire any naive TCRs that were also found in any memory subset from the same donor. A set of several thousand CMV-associated CDR3 sequences, compiled from VDJdb and a published dataset, was used to search the repertoires. The public reads were quality trimmed at Q25 with fastp and then assembled into clones with MiXCR by TCRdb, keeping productive beta chains. Identical CDR3 proteins give one entry, which carries the most common genes and DNA. TCRdb's processing, not the authors', yielded these V and J calls. For this sample there are 140,000 to 150,000 distinct CDR3 sequences; about 15% appear just once. Roughly 0.13% of the sample is held by the ten biggest clonotypes.

TCR alpha and beta chain libraries were amplified separately from the second PCR step onward. To determine each donor's CMV status, fresh PBMCs were stimulated overnight with CMV viral lysate, and IFNgamma production from CD4+ T cells was then assessed. CD4 T cells were positively selected using Miltenyi beads, after which CD8 T cells were positively selected from the CD4-negative fraction. After staining for CD3, CD4, CD8, CD45RA, CD27 and a live/dead dye, cells were sorted on a BD Aria II into four subsets based on CD45RA and CD27. A few healthy volunteers provided blood, and the blood of each volunteer was split into CD4 and CD8 T cells and then into four differentiation subsets. Approximately 120 ml of peripheral blood was collected from each donor, and PBMC were isolated by Ficoll-Paque PLUS density-gradient centrifugation. Sorted cells were lysed in RLT buffer, after which RNA was extracted using a Qiagen RNeasy kit and stored at -80 degrees C.

The sequencing input was naive CD4+ T cells from blood. The cell subset or site label, read with the paper, signifies: naive T cells, CD45RA high CD27+. The clonotype originates from a human donor in good health. The sequence joins TRBV6-1 to TRBJ1-5, with TRBD1 identical over 7 junction bases. The CDR3 amino acid sequence is: CASRPQGSSNQPQHF. At the DNA level, the sequence is TGTGCCAGCAGACCACAGGGGTCGAGCAATCAGCCCCAGCATTTT.